These T cell receptor beta chains were read from a single sample in a study of T cell repertoires in cytomegalovirus infection. TCRdb re-called the reads through MiXCR, storing one row per CDR3 protein. The table lists about 450,000 distinct CDR3 sequences, 30% to 40% of them singletons, with approximately 13% in the top ten. The sample was PBMCs. The receptors stem from a human donor in good health (CMV status not recorded). Some clones in this sample may be carry-over from other donors' samples. Each CDR3 is given with its conserved first and last residue. The D gene is left open where the match is weak. Not all rows give a size; the values are once, few, many and, for expanded clones, a class.

CASSFSAGELSPLHF	TGTGCCAGCAGTTTCTCGGCAGGCGAACTTTCACCCCTCCACTTT	.	.	TRBJ1-6	TRBV12-3/TRBV12-4
CASSPGQIPETQYF	TGTGCCAGCAGCCCGGGACAGATTCCGGAGACCCAGTACTTC	few	TRBD1	TRBJ2-5	TRBV5-5
CASSGGGGAMNTEAFF	TGTGCCAGTAGCGGGGGAGGCGGGGCCATGAACACTGAAGCTTTCTTT	few	.	TRBJ1-1	TRBV19
CASSSLEAGTIRANQPQHF	TGTGCCAGCAGTTCCTTGGAGGCCGGGACAATAAGGGCCAATCAGCCCCAGCATTTT	.	.	TRBJ1-5	TRBV6-6
CSARYIQGDSNQPQHF	TGCAGTGCTAGATATATACAGGGGGATAGTAATCAGCCCCAGCATTTT	few	TRBD1	TRBJ1-5	TRBV20-1
CASSARTAATNEKLFF	TGTGCCAGCAGCGCCCGGACAGCAGCAACTAATGAAAAACTGTTTTTT	few	.	TRBJ1-4	TRBV9
CATQGLNDSYNEQFF	TGTGCCACCCAGGGGCTAAACGACTCCTACAATGAGCAGTTCTTC	few	.	TRBJ2-1	TRBV24-1
CASSQRSGGVAYNEQFF	TGTGCCAGCAGCCAGAGGAGCGGGGGGGTGGCATACAATGAGCAGTTCTTC	.	TRBD2	TRBJ2-1	TRBV14
CASSQGPGMNTEAFF	TGTGCCAGCAGCCAAGGCCCGGGGATGAACACTGAAGCTTTCTTT	.	.	TRBJ1-1	TRBV14
CASSEREWEKLFF	TGTGCCAGCAGTGAACGGGAGTGGGAAAAACTGTTTTTT	.	.	TRBJ1-4	TRBV25-1
CASSDFAGPRAKNIQYF	TGTGCCAGCAGTGACTTTGCAGGCCCGAGGGCCAAAAACATTCAGTACTTC	.	.	TRBJ2-4	TRBV2
CSASGLHEQYF	TGCAGTGCTAGTGGGTTGCACGAGCAGTACTTC	.	.	TRBJ2-7	TRBV20-1
CASTSEPNNEQFF	TGTGCCAGCACCTCCGAACCTAACAATGAGCAGTTCTTC	.	.	TRBJ2-1	TRBV6-6
CASTLGTGSTDTQYF	TGTGCCAGCACCCTGGGGACAGGAAGCACAGATACGCAGTATTTT	.	TRBD1	TRBJ2-3	TRBV7-9
CSGDIGYGYTF	TGCAGCGGGGATATAGGCTATGGCTACACCTTC	.	.	TRBJ1-2	TRBV29-1
CASSLETFMGQGNTEAFF	TGTGCCAGCAGTCTCGAAACCTTTATGGGACAGGGGAACACTGAAGCTTTCTTT	many	TRBD1	TRBJ1-1	TRBV7-8
CASSLLWAAGNTIYF	TGTGCCAGCAGCTTATTATGGGCAGCAGGAAACACCATATATTTT	many	.	TRBJ1-3	TRBV7-2
CASSLMGTDNSPLHF	TGTGCCAGCAGCTTGATGGGGACAGATAATTCACCCCTCCACTTT	many	TRBD1	TRBJ1-6	TRBV7-2
CASSYLSGFNQPQHF	TGTGCCAGCAGTTACCTGTCAGGGTTCAATCAGCCCCAGCATTTT	.	.	TRBJ1-5	TRBV6-5
CASSLGSPRAEAFF	TGTGCCAGCAGCTTAGGCAGCCCAAGGGCTGAAGCTTTCTTT	many	.	TRBJ1-1	TRBV7-2
CASSLGTGSTETQYF	TGTGCCAGCAGCTTAGGCACAGGTTCAACGGAGACCCAGTACTTC	.	.	TRBJ2-5	TRBV7-9
CASNDRGQGDEQYF	TGTGCCAGCAACGATAGGGGACAGGGGGACGAGCAGTACTTC	.	TRBD1	TRBJ2-7	TRBV28
CASRLIPGTAGTDTQYF	TGCGCCAGCAGGCTAATCCCGGGAACCGCGGGCACAGATACGCAGTATTTT	few	.	TRBJ2-3	TRBV10-2
CASSDGDSTSYEQYF	TGTGCCAGCAGCGACGGGGACAGTACCTCCTACGAGCAGTACTTC	.	TRBD1	TRBJ2-7	TRBV11-2
CASSFFGTGGHGYTF	TGTGCCAGCAGCTTCTTCGGGACAGGGGGGCATGGCTACACCTTC	.	TRBD1	TRBJ1-2	TRBV7-4
CASTTLRGGQQGFFNSPLHF	TGTGCCAGCACCACTCTCCGGGGGGGACAACAGGGATTCTTTAATTCACCCCTCCACTTT	.	.	TRBJ1-6	TRBV2
CASSYSVGSLGDTEAFF	TGTGCCAGCAGTTACTCGGTAGGGTCACTTGGGGACACTGAAGCTTTCTTT	.	.	TRBJ1-1	TRBV6-2/TRBV6-3
CATSSWDLNEQYF	TGTGCCACCAGCAGCTGGGACCTCAACGAGCAGTACTTC	.	.	TRBJ2-7	TRBV15
CASSPVRTSDQETQYF	TGTGCCAGCTCACCAGTTCGGACGAGCGACCAAGAGACCCAGTACTTC	.	.	TRBJ2-5	TRBV18
CASSHPRTDRSANTEAFF	TGTGCCAGCAGCCACCCCCGGACGGACAGGTCGGCGAACACTGAAGCTTTCTTT	.	TRBD1	TRBJ1-1	TRBV12-3/TRBV12-4
CASSLVANNEQFF	TGTGCCAGCAGTTTAGTAGCGAACAATGAGCAGTTCTTC	few	.	TRBJ2-1	TRBV12-3/TRBV12-4
CASSTGTSGGANEQFF	TGCGCCAGCAGCACCGGGACTAGCGGGGGGGCCAATGAGCAGTTCTTC	.	TRBD2	TRBJ2-1	TRBV5-1
CASSYQKGTAVYKEQYF	TGTGCCAGCAGTTACCAAAAGGGGACGGCAGTATACAAGGAGCAGTACTTC	.	.	TRBJ2-7	TRBV6-2/TRBV6-3
CASSRGNSPLHF	TGTGCCAGCAGTCGGGGTAATTCACCCCTCCACTTT	many	.	TRBJ1-6	TRBV27
CASSFGRGGNTIYF	TGTGCCAGCAGCTTTGGAAGGGGCGGAAACACCATATATTTT	few	.	TRBJ1-3	TRBV7-2
CSARLPGGLYEQYF	TGCAGTGCTAGACTCCCCGGGGGACTCTACGAGCAGTACTTC	.	.	TRBJ2-7	TRBV20-1
CASSSLASNTGELFF	TGTGCCAGCAGTTCCCTAGCATCGAACACCGGGGAGCTGTTTTTT	few	.	TRBJ2-2	TRBV12-3/TRBV12-4
CASSLQGNYGYTF	TGTGCCAGCAGCCTCCAGGGAAACTATGGCTACACCTTC	many	.	TRBJ1-2	TRBV12-3/TRBV12-4
CASSQQYNEQFF	TGTGCCAGCAGCCAACAGTACAATGAGCAGTTCTTC	few	.	TRBJ2-1	TRBV11-1
CASSWGGQETQYF	TGTGCCAGCAGCTGGGGGGGCCAAGAGACCCAGTACTTC	many	TRBD2	TRBJ2-5	TRBV12-3/TRBV12-4
CASSFRGENEKLFF	TGTGCCAGCAGCTTTAGAGGGGAGAATGAAAAACTGTTTTTT	many	.	TRBJ1-4	TRBV7-9
CASSFRTGRPNYGYTF	TGTGCCAGTAGTTTCAGGACAGGACGGCCTAACTATGGCTACACCTTC	few	TRBD1	TRBJ1-2	TRBV19
CASSPRTGDFSGNTIYF	TGTGCCAGCAGCCCGCGGACAGGGGACTTCTCTGGAAACACCATATATTTT	many	TRBD1	TRBJ1-3	TRBV7-6
CSARVGAGTSGGAISYNEQFF	TGCAGTGCTAGAGTGGGAGCCGGGACTAGCGGGGGGGCGATCTCCTACAATGAGCAGTTCTTC	.	TRBD2	TRBJ2-1	TRBV20-1